This TCR beta chain emerged from a study of cytomegalovirus exposure and HLA in healthy donors. Overall study findings and caveats: Compared with the roughly 700-donor mean, an Asian-associated ancestry cluster reportedly had fewer N-insertions, according to a later analysis.

PCR primers comprised 60 Vbeta and 13 Jbeta primers. The repertoire was sequenced with immunoSEQ multiplex PCR; TCRdb's copy has only in-frame clones and lacks some. Of 150,000 to 200,000 clones listed, around 82% are singletons. Concerning this clone: The target antigen is unknown.

This CDR3 has 8 amino acids. Germline V lookup: CDR1 LNHDA, CDR2 SQIVND (reference sequence). The V and J ends lost 5 bases and 11 bases respectively, with 3 bases between them. The TCR was taken from a man between 40 and 49 years old in good health and CMV-seronegative. V gene TRBV19 combines with J gene TRBJ1-1, with unresolved D. The sequenced sample consisted of PBMCs. In DNA, the CDR3 is TGTGCCAGTAGTCTGGCTTTCTTT. Translated, it gives CASSLAFF.